This T cell receptor (beta chain) was retrieved from a study of CXCR3-negative and CXCR3-positive naive CD8 T cells (dated by TCRdb to the late 2010s). Background on the whole study: In total, 130 million or so TRB reads were obtained, which works out to roughly 1.5 +/- 0.3 million reads per library. Diversity and physicochemical repertoire analyses covered some eleven donors pooled from two independent experiments. TRBV-TRBJ cluster analysis included naive subsets from 5 donors and memory cells from 3 donors.

The reads were generated on a NextSeq 550. The Human TCR Profiling Kit (MiLaboratory) was used to prepare UMI-labeled 5' RACE TRB cDNA libraries. The full amount of extracted RNA was used for cDNA synthesis, and the full amount of resulting cDNA was used for PCR amplification. Libraries were prepared in parallel with an identical number of PCR cycles. The study's processing was this. MIGEC and MiXCR extracted about 53,000 +/- 10,000 unique UMI-labeled TRB cDNA molecules per library, requiring at least two reads per UMI. An average of around 40,000 +/- 10,000 functional in-frame TRB CDR3 nucleotide clonotypes without stop codons was found per library. After downsampling to 5000 UMI-labeled TRB molecules per sample, diversity metrics such as normalized Shannon-Wiener and Chao1 were calculated in VDJtools. Clonotype-size-weighted physicochemical properties of the central five CDR3 residues (interaction energy, strength, volume and Kidera factor 4) were computed in VDJtools. Each entry corresponds to one CDR3 protein sequence from reads that TCRdb reprocessed, and DNA is not given. The V and J calls here are based on TCRdb, not the publication. The sample has some 120,000 distinct CDR3 sequences on record. Around 0.54% of the sample is in the top ten clones.

Each CD8+ T cell subset was flow-sorted in triplicate, and 300,000 or so cells per subset were placed directly into RLT lysis buffer. Naive CD8+ T cells were defined stringently as CD45RO-CCR7+CD27+CD95- to exclude memory contaminants. Peripheral blood mononuclear cells were isolated from buffy coats by standard density gradient centrifugation. A FACSAria III was used to flow-sort naive CXCR3-negative and CXCR3-positive CD8+ T cells. Total RNA was extracted from sorted cells using an RNeasy Mini Kit. Worth noting for this clonotype: There is no known antigen for this receptor.

What the authors observed across the whole study: Compared with CXCR3-negative naive cells, CXCR3-positive naive cells had TRB CDR3s with higher hydrophobicity (lower Kidera factor 4), lower energy, and higher strength and volume indices. Both naive subsets had comparably high repertoire diversity, while memory CD8+ T cells had much lower repertoire diversity. Surface CD5, linked to self-reactivity in mice, was comparable between naive subsets; TCR interaction strength was therefore also inferred from TRB CDR3 physicochemical properties. Freshly isolated PBMCs were used for most assays because CXCR3 expression went down partially after cryopreservation. Similar TRBV-TRBJ usage was shown by naive CXCR3-negative and CXCR3-positive cells from the same donor, whereas distinct patterns were shown by memory cells.

There are 12 amino acids in the CDR3, from cysteine to phenylalanine inclusive. The DNA sequence is not available. CDR1 is given as MNHEY and CDR2 as SVGEGT, both from the germline V gene. This TCR derives from a human donor in good health. Some clones in this sample may be carry-over from other donors' samples. The source material was naive CXCR3+ CD8+ T cells from blood. The meaning of the sample's cell subset or site label: CD45RO-CCR7+CD27+CD95- naive CD8+ T cells expressing CXCR3 (TNR3+). The sequence joins TRBV6-2 or TRBV6-3 to TRBJ2-1. CDR3 region: CASFTAHNEQFF.